This T cell receptor (beta chain) was obtained from a study of blood T cells in healthy people across ages. Whole-study findings and limits: More naive CD4+ cells and higher diversity marked long-lived donors relative to aged donors.

Notes on this clonotype: Antigen: not known.

The CDR3 is 17 residues long. Trimming stripped 1 base from V and 0 bases from J, with 15 bases between. Germline assignment: CDR1 SGHRS and CDR2 YFSETQ. Alongside a J-beta primer mix, a sample-barcoded 5' primer served in a second PCR lasting roughly 7 to 12 cycles. TCRdb itself ran the 5' RACE reads through MiXCR, one entry per CDR3 protein. The sample includes 1.5 million to 2 million distinct CDR3 sequences, 49% seen only once; the top ten take more than 2%. The sequence derives from a woman aged 40 to 49 in good health. Sample: blood. The rearrangement uses TRBV5-1 and TRBJ2-3, with D perhaps TRBD1 or TRBD2 (5 bases each). In DNA form, the CDR3 reads TGCGCCAGCAGCTTGATACCGGGACCCCAGAGCACAGATACGCAGTATTTT. Its protein is CASSLIPGPQSTDTQYF.